The sample holds a few counts of the clone carrying this T cell receptor (beta chain). The antigen is undetermined. Sequencing of cultured CD4+ T cell DNA used the Oncomine TCR Beta short-read assay. TCRdb processed the PCR reads anew with MiXCR; each CDR3 protein has one entry. Of roughly 15,000 distinct CDR3 sequences detected, about 55% appear once; the ten largest clones hold 6% to 9%. Sample treatment: roughly 10-day PBMC culture with coronavirus spike peptide pools or control peptides (ViraFEST assay). Peptide pool stimulation in ViraFEST expanded antigen-specific T cells, whose TCRs were then sequenced. This sample is drawn from a study of vaccination and CD4 T cells after COVID-19. Study-level information: Nasal swab PCR had shown SARS-CoV-2 positivity in the convalescent patients (roughly 9 mild cases, one severe case). Investigators took post-vaccine samples a median roughly 72 days after dose two, within a range of 14 to 241. Overlapping SARS-CoV-2, HCoV-NL63, HCoV-OC43 and HCoV-229E spike peptides were used to stimulate cells.

Germline-derived CDR1 and CDR2 are GTSNPN and SVGIG (reference sequence). This CDR3 has 13 residues. V was shortened by 2 bases and J by 1 base, with 8 bases between the two germline ends. The rearrangement uses TRBV30 and TRBJ1-2; D not resolved. The sequence was collected from a human donor who had recovered from COVID-19. What was sequenced was CD4+ T cells from blood, cultured in vitro. CDR3 bases: TGTGCCTGGAGTAACAAATTTAACTATGGCTACACCTTC. It encodes CAWSNKFNYGYTF.